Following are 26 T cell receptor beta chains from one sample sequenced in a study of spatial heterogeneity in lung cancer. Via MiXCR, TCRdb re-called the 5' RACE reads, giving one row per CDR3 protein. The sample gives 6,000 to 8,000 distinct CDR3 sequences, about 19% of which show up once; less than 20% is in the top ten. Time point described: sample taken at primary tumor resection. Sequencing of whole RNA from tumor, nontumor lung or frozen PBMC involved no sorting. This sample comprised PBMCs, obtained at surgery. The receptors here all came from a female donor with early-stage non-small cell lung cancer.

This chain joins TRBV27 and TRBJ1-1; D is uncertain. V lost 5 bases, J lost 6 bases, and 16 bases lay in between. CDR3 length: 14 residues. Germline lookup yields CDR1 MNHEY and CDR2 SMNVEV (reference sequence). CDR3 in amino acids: CASSPLVAGAEAFF. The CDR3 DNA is TGTGCCAGCAGTCCTTTAGTTGCTGGGGCTGAAGCTTTCTTT.

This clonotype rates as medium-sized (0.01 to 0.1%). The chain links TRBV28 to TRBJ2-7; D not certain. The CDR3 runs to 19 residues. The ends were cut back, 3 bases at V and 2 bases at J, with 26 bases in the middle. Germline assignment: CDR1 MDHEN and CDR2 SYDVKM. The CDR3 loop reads CASSLELDALPLEAYEQYF. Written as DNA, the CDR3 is TGTGCCAGCAGTTTGGAATTGGACGCCCTCCCCCTAGAAGCCTACGAGCAGTACTTC.

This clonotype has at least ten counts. The CDR3 DNA sequence: TGTGCCAGCGGAACTAGCGGGGGGTACAATGAGCAGTTCTTC. Protein sequence: CASGTSGGYNEQFF. This rearrangement joins TRBV7-2 to TRBJ2-1; 12 bases match TRBD2. The length of the CDR3 is 14 residues. V shed 8 bases, J shed 4 bases, and the junction held 3 bases outside the gene matches. The germline CDR1 and CDR2 sequences are SGHTA and FQGNSA.

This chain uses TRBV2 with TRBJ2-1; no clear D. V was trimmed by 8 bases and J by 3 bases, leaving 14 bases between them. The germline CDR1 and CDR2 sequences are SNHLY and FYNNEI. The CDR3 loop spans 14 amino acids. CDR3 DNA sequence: TGTGCCAGCCGCCTCCCATTGGGCTACAATGAGCAGTTCTTC. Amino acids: CASRLPLGYNEQFF.

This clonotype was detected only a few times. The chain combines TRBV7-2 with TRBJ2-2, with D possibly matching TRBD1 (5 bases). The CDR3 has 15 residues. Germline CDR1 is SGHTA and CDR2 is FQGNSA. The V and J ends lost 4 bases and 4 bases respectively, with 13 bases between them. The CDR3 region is CASSWGSQLTGELFF. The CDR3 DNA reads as TGTGCCAGCAGCTGGGGCAGCCAACTCACCGGGGAGCTGTTTTTT.

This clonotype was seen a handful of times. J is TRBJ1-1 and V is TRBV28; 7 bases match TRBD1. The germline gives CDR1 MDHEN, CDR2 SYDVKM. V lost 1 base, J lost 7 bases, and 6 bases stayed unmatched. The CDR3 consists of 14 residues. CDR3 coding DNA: TGTGCCAGCAGTTTATATGACAGGGCCCTTGAAGCTTTCTTT. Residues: CASSLYDRALEAFF.

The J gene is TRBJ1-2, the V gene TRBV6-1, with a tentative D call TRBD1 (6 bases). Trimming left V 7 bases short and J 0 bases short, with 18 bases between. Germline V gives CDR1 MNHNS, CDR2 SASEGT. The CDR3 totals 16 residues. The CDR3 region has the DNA TGTGCCAGCACCCTAGGGGGAACGGCAACTAACTATGGCTACACCTTC. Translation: CASTLGGTATNYGYTF.

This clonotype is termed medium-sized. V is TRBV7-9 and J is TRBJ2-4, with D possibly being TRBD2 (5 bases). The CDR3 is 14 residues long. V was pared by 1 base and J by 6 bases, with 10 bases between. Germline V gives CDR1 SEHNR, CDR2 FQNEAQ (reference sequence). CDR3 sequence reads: CASSLGETRNIQYF. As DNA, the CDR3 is TGTGCCAGCAGCTTAGGGGAGACGAGAAACATTCAGTACTTC.

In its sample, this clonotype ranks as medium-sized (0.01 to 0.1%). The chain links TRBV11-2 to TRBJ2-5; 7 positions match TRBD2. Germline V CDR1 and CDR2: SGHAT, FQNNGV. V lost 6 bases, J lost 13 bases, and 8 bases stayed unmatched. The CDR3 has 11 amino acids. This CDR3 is CASSPGRDSYF. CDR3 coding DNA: TGTGCCAGCAGTCCGGGGAGGGACTCGTACTTC. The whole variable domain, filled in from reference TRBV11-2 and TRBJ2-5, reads EAGVAQSPRYKIIEKRQSVAFWCNPISGHATLYWYQQILGQGPKLLIQFQNNGVVDDSQLPKDRFSAERLKGVDSTLKIQPAKLEDSAVYLCASSPGRDSYFGPGTRLLVL.

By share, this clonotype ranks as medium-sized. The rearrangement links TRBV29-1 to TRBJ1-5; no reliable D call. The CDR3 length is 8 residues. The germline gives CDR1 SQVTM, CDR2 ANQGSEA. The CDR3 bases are TGCATCGGTCAGCCCCAGCATTTT. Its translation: CIGQPQHF.

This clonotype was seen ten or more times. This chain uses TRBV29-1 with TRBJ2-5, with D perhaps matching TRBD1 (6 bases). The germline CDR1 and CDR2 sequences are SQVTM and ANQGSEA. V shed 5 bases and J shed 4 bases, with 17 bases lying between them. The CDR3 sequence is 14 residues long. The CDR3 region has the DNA TGCAGCGTTTTAAAGACGCCCAGGGGAGAGACCCAGTACTTC. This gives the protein CSVLKTPRGETQYF. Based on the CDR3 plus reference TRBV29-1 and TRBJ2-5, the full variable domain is SAVISQKPSRDICQRGTSLTIQCQVDSQVTMMFWYRQQPGQSLTLIATANQGSEATYESGFVIDKFPISRPNLTFSTLTVSNMSPEDSSIYLCSVLKTPRGETQYFGPGTRLLVL.

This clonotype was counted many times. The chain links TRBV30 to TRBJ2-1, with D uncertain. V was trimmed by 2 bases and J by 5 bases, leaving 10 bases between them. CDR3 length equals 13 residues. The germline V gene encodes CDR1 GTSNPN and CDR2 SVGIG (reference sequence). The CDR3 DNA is TGTGCCTGGAGTAGAGGTCTCGACAATGAGCAGTTCTTC. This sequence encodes CAWSRGLDNEQFF.

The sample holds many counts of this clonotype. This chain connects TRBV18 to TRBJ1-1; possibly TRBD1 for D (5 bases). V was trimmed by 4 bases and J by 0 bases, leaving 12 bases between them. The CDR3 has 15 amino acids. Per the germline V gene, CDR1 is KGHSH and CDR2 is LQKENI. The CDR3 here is CASSLPGRMNTEAFF. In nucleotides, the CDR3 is TGTGCCAGCTCACTTCCGGGACGTATGAACACTGAAGCTTTCTTT.

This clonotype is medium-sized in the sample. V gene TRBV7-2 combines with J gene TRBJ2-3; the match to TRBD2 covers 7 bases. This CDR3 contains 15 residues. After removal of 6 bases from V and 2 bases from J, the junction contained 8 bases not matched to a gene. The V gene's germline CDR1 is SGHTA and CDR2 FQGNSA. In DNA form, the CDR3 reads TGTGCCAGCAGTCTCACCGGGACTACCACAGATACGCAGTATTTT. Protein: CASSLTGTTTDTQYF.

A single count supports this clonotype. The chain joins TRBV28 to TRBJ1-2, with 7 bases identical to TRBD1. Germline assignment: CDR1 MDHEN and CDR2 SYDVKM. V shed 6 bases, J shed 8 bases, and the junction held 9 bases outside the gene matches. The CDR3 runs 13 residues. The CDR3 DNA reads TGTGCCAGCAGCTCGGACAGGCCCCTAGGCTACACCTTC. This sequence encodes CASSSDRPLGYTF.

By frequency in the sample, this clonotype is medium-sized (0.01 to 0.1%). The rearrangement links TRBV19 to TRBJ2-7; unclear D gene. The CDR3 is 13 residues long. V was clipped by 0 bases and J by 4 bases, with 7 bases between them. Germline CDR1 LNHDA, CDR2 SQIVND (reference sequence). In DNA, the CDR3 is TGTGCCAGTAGTATAGATGGGATGTACGAGCAGTACTTC. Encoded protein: CASSIDGMYEQYF. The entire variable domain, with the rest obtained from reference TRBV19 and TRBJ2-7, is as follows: DGGITQSPKYLFRKEGQNVTLSCEQNLNHDAMYWYRQDPGQGLRLIYYSQIVNDFQKGDIAEGYSVSREKKESFPLTVTSAQKNPTAFYLCASSIDGMYEQYFGPGTRLTVT.

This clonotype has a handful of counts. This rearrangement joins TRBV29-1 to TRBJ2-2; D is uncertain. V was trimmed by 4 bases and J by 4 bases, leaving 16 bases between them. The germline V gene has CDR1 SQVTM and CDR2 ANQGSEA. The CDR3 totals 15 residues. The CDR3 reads CSVVGMVRATGELFF. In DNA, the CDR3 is TGCAGCGTTGTAGGGATGGTTAGGGCCACCGGGGAGCTGTTTTTT.

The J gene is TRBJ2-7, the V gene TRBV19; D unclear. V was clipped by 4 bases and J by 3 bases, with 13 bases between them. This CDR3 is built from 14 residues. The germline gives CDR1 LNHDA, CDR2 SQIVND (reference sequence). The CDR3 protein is CASSNLGINYEQYF. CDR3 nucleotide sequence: TGTGCCAGTAGTAATTTGGGGATCAACTACGAGCAGTACTTC. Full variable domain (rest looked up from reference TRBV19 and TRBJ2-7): DGGITQSPKYLFRKEGQNVTLSCEQNLNHDAMYWYRQDPGQGLRLIYYSQIVNDFQKGDIAEGYSVSREKKESFPLTVTSAQKNPTAFYLCASSNLGINYEQYFGPGTRLTVT.

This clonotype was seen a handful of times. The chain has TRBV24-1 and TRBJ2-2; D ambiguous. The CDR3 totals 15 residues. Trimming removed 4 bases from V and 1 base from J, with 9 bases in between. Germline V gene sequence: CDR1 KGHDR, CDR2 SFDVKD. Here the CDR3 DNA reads TGTGCCACCAGTGAGGCCAATGTGAACACCGGGGAGCTGTTTTTT. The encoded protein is CATSEANVNTGELFF.

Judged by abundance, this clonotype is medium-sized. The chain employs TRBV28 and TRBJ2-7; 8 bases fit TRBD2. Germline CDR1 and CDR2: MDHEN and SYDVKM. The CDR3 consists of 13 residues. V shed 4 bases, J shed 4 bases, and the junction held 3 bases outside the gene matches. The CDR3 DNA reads TGTGCCAGCAGTTCTGCGGGAGGTTACGAGCAGTACTTC. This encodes CASSSAGGYEQYF.

The CDR3 sequence: CASGLGLGSGNTIYF. In nucleotides, the CDR3 is TGTGCTAGTGGTTTGGGACTTGGCTCTGGAAACACCATATATTTT. V and J are TRBV12-5 and TRBJ1-3; no reliable D call. The V gene lost 1 base and the J gene lost 0 bases, with 7 bases spanning the gap. The CDR3 contains 15 residues. Germline V CDR1 and CDR2: LGHNT, FRNRAP.

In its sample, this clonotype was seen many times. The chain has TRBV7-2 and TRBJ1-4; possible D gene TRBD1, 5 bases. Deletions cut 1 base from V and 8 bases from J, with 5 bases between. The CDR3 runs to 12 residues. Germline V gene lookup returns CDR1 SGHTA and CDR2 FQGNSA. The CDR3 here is CASSLDREKLFF. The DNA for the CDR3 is TGTGCCAGCAGCTTAGACAGGGAAAAACTGTTTTTT.

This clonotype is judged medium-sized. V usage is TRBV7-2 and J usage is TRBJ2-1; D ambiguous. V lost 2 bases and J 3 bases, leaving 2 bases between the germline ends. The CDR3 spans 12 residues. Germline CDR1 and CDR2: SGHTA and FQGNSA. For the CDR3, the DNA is TGTGCCAGCAGCTTATTCTACAATGAGCAGTTCTTC. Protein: CASSLFYNEQFF.

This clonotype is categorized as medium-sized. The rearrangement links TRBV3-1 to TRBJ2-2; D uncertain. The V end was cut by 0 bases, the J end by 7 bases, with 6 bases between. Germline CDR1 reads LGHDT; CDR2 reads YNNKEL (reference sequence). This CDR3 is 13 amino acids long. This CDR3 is CASSQDYNGELFF. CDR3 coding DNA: TGTGCCAGCAGCCAAGATTATAACGGGGAGCTGTTTTTT.

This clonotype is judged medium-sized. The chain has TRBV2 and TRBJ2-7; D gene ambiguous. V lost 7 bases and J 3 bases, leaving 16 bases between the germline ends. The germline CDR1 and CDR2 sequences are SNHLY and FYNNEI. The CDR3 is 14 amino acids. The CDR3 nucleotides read TGTGCCAGCACTACGGTCGACGGTAACTACGAGCAGTACTTC. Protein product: CASTTVDGNYEQYF.

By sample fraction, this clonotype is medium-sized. CDR3 residues: CASSLSLGTEAFF. The CDR3 DNA sequence: TGTGCCAGCAGCCTTTCCCTGGGCACTGAAGCTTTCTTT. The genes are TRBV7-9 and TRBJ1-1; D gene unclear. Germline CDR1 and CDR2: SEHNR and FQNEAQ (reference sequence). CDR3 length: 13 residues. V dropped 5 bases and J dropped 4 bases, with 11 bases sitting between them.